This is a list of T cell receptor beta chains from one sample in a study of cytomegalovirus exposure and HLA in healthy donors. TCRdb's copy holds only in-frame clones and misses some; the assay was immunoSEQ multiplex PCR. Of about 120,000 clones listed, about three quarters are singletons. The specimen was PBMCs. These TCRs come from a woman aged 40 to 50 in good health and CMV-seropositive. The CDR3 runs from the conserved cysteine through the conserved F or W.

>TRBV6-5|TRBJ1-1
CASSYYREAFF
>TRBV7-9|TRBJ2-5
CASSLAALKQETQYF
>TRBV6-6|TRBJ2-7
CASRRQLMTYEQYF
>TRBV5-1|TRBJ2-1
CASSKASGGDYNEQFF
>TRBV7-9|TRBJ2-7
CASSWKPGQPAYEQYF
>TRBV5-4|TRBJ2-1
CASSSGQGVVNEQFF
>TRBV7-9|TRBJ1-6
CASSLGDSPLHF
>TRBV6-1|TRBJ1-5
CASSGAGTVYNQPEHF
>TRBV13|TRBJ1-5
CASSLRDRGRQPQHF
>TRBV29-1|TRBJ1-4
CSVEEIATGIPKLFF
>TRBV25-1|TRBJ1-5
CASSALGGQPQHF
>TRBV7-2|TRBJ1-3
CASRGGGSAWNTIYF
>TRBV5-1|TRBJ2-7
CASSLDGTVYEQYF
>TRBV7-7|TRBJ2-5
CASSRGKQGETQYF
>TRBV6-5|TRBJ1-2
CASSYSSSERGYTF
>TRBV5-1|TRBJ2-1
CASSLGLAGGWDEQFF
>TRBV2|TRBJ1-2
CASSLQGDGYTF
>TRBV6-5|TRBJ2-2
CASRGLAANTGELFF
>TRBV5-1|TRBJ1-5
CASSPGTGTGSGNQPQHF
>TRBV4-1|TRBJ1-3
CASSRPGGRPDF
>TRBV5-4|NA
CASSARDYTYEQYF
>TRBV21-1|TRBJ1-5
CASNKGLQGNQPQHF
>TRBV7-8|TRBJ1-5
CASSLAGEGYSNQPQHF
>TRBV10-3|TRBJ1-6
CAIRTGQQINSPLHF
>TRBV2|TRBJ2-1
CASSEVGGPGSNEQFF
>TRBV6-5|TRBJ2-7
CASTPPRGLGEQYF
>TRBV30|TRBJ2-1
CAWSAGPRGQFF
>TRBV25-1|TRBJ1-1
CASSELHNTEAFF
>TRBV6-5|TRBJ1-5
CASSLSFTGAFSPQHF
>TRBV6-6|TRBJ2-1
CASSYLTSGDGQFF
>TRBV6-1|TRBJ1-5
CASSERPPTADQPQHF
>TRBV7-2|TRBJ2-7
CASSLEADVYEQYF
>TRBV21-1|TRBJ2-3
CASSTPGGATDTQYF